This T cell receptor beta chain was sequenced during a study of blood T cell repertoires in COVID-19. Overall study context: COVID-19 samples, acute and convalescent, were from the United States, Italy and Spain. Sources were T cells, B-cell-depleted T cells, or PBMCs; the material itself was cDNA or gDNA.

The table came from immunoSEQ multiplex PCR; TCRdb's copy has only in-frame clones and leaves some out. In the table there are 130,000 to 150,000 clones, roughly three quarters of which are singletons. The V segment lost 4 bases and the J segment 7 bases; nucleotides outside the gene matches: 17. This CDR3 has 18 residues. Germline V gene data show CDR1 as SGHRS and CDR2 as YFSETQ. The TCR was taken from a man aged 50 to 59 with active or convalescent COVID-19. The sample was peripheral blood. The chain links TRBV5-1 to TRBJ2-1, with 10 bases lining up with TRBD2. The CDR3 protein is CASSPPGLAGAKLNEQFF. DNA of the CDR3: TGCGCCAGCAGCCCCCCAGGCCTAGCGGGAGCGAAATTGAATGAGCAGTTCTTC.